This TCR beta chain was obtained from a study of blood T cells in healthy people across ages. General study findings and limits: Diversity estimates from one million T cells were considered underestimates. With age, beta diversity per million T cells declined roughly linearly, significantly by 40.

The CDR3 totals 15 residues. Germline values: CDR1 SGHTA, CDR2 FQGNSA. V was clipped by 0 bases and J by 7 bases; unmatched bases: 2. Primers used in a second PCR of roughly 6 to 12 cycles were a sample-barcoded 5' primer and a J-beta primer mix. TCRdb reanalysed the 5' RACE reads using MiXCR and keeps one entry per CDR3 protein. The table shows some 930,000 distinct CDR3 sequences, with about 29% occurring only once. This clonotype appeared many times. Its antigen is currently unknown. This sample was also put to use in a study of T cells of mothers and their children.

Sequenced input: blood. The sequence derives from a middle-aged woman in good health. The chain uses TRBV7-2 and TRBJ2-1; the match to TRBD2 covers 11 bases. CDR3 sequence (DNA): TGTGCCAGCAGCTTAGCTCTAGCGGGGGGAAATGAGCAGTTCTTC. This encodes CASSLALAGGNEQFF.